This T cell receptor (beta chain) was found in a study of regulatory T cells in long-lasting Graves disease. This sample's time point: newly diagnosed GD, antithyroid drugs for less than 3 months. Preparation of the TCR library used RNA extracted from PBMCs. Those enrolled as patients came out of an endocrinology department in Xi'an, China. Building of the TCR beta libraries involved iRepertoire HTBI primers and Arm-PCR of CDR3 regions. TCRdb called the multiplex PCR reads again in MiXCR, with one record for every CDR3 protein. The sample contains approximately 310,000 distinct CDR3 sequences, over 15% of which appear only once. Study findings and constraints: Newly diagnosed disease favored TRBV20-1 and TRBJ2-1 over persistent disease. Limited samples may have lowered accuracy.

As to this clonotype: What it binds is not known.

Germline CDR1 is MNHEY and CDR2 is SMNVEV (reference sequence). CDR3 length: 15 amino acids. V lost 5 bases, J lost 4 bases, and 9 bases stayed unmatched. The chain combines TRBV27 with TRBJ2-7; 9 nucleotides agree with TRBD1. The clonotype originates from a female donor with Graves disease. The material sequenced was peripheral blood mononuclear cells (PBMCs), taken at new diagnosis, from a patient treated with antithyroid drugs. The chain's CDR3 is CASSQYRGRVYEQYF. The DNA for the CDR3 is TGTGCCAGCAGTCAGTACAGGGGGCGCGTTTACGAGCAGTACTTC.